The source of this TCR beta chain is a study of CD8 T cells in Susac syndrome. Study context: Among the Susac syndrome patients sequenced, over five had active disease and fewer than 10 were in remission. Blood was drawn from Susac syndrome patients while they were therapy-naive, on corticosteroids, or on intravenous immunoglobulin alone. Study-wide findings and caveats: It was in TEMRA cells and active patients that Susac CD8+ clonal expansion peaked.

From germline, CDR1 is LGHNA and CDR2 YNFKEQ. V gave up 3 bases and J gave up 0 bases, with 12 bases separating them. There are 16 residues in the CDR3. About this clonotype: The target antigen is unknown.

Reverse transcription used about 0.5 to 1 ug RNA and random hexamers. One entry per CDR3 protein, called by TCRdb with MiXCR from the immunoSEQ multiplex PCR reads. The sample consists of about 84,000 distinct CDR3 sequences, 95% to 96% of them appearing once. The clonotype was recovered from a human donor with Susac syndrome. The chain links TRBV4-2 to TRBJ2-4; D possibly corresponds to TRBD1 (6 bases). Sequences were obtained from CD8+ T cells from PBMCs. Here the CDR3 DNA reads TGTGCCAGCAGCCACGAAGGGGGTAGAGCCAAAAACATTCAGTACTTC. As protein: CASSHEGGRAKNIQYF.